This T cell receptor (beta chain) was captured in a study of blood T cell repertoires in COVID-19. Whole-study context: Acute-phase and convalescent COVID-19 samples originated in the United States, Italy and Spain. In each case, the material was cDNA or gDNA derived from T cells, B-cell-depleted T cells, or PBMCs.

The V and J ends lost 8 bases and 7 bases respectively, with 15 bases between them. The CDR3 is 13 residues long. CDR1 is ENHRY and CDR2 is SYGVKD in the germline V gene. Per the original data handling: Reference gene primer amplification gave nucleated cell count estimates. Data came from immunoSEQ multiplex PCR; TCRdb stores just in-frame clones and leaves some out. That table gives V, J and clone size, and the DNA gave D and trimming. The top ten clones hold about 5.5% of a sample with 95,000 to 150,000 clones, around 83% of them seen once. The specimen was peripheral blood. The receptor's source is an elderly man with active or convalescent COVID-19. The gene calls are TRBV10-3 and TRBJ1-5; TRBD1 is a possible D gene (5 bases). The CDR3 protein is CAISRQGGQPQHF. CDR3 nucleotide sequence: TGTGCCATCTCGCGGCAGGGAGGCCAGCCCCAGCATTTT.